A selection of T cell receptor beta chains follows, all from one sample in a study of T-cell reconstitution after alpha-beta-depleted transplantation in children. TCRdb processed the PCR reads anew with MiXCR; each CDR3 protein has one entry. The sample carries hundreds of thousands of distinct CDR3 sequences, about 9.5% recorded once. This specimen consisted of PBMCs from the stem cell graft donor, obtained from the stem cell graft. These receptors came from a human donor who donated a stem cell graft to a child with acute lymphoblastic leukemia. The CDR3 runs from the conserved cysteine through the conserved F or W. Fields, in order: J gene, V gene, D gene, clone size, CDR3 protein, CDR3 DNA. D genes are given only for firm matches. A row's size may be missing; if present it is once, few, many or a size class.

TRBJ2-1,TRBV30,TRBD1,few,CAWSVGGRGQGADEQFF,TGTGCCTGGAGTGTAGGAGGTCGGGGACAGGGGGCAGATGAGCAGTTCTTC
TRBJ2-3,TRBV12-3/TRBV12-4,.,many,CASTLWTGNTDTQYF,TGTGCCAGCACCCTATGGACGGGGAACACAGATACGCAGTATTTT
TRBJ1-2,TRBV6-4,TRBD1,many,CASSDGWGQDYGYTF,TGTGCCAGCAGTGACGGGTGGGGACAGGACTATGGCTACACCTTC
TRBJ2-5,TRBV4-2,TRBD2,.,CASSQDPRGGGQETQYF,TGTGCCAGCAGCCAAGATCCGCGGGGGGGCGGGCAAGAGACCCAGTACTTC
TRBJ2-3,TRBV5-5,.,.,CASSLVGGFTDTQYF,TGTGCCAGCAGCTTGGTCGGGGGCTTCACAGATACGCAGTATTTT
TRBJ1-6,TRBV4-3,TRBD1,few,CASSQIIIQGHTTQGSYNSPLHF,TGCGCCAGCAGCCAAATTATAATACAGGGGCATACTACACAGGGGTCCTATAATTCACCCCTCCACTTT
TRBJ1-5,TRBV30,TRBD1,few,CAWTTGGQPQHF,TGTGCCTGGACGACAGGGGGACAGCCCCAGCATTTT
TRBJ1-6,TRBV6-4,.,.,CASSDAGSGTSPLHF,TGTGCCAGCAGTGATGCAGGGTCAGGAACTTCACCCCTCCACTTT
TRBJ1-6,TRBV11-2,.,many,CASSFKLGNSPLHF,TGTGCCAGCAGCTTCAAGCTGGGAAATTCACCCCTCCACTTT
TRBJ2-7,TRBV5-1,.,few,CASGQTGRDHEQYF,TGCGCCAGCGGCCAGACAGGGAGGGACCACGAGCAGTACTTC
TRBJ1-2,TRBV3-1,.,many,CASSHRWRQNTYGYTF,TGTGCCAGCAGCCATAGATGGCGGCAGAACACTTATGGCTACACCTTC
TRBJ2-7,TRBV29-1,TRBD1,.,CSVPGTGSSYEQYF,TGCAGCGTCCCAGGGACAGGGAGCTCCTACGAGCAGTACTTC
TRBJ2-7,TRBV13,.,.,CASGTGTWGEQYF,TGTGCCAGTGGAACCGGGACCTGGGGGGAGCAGTACTTC
TRBJ1-2,TRBV27,.,.,CASSVLGGGLGYGYTF,TGTGCCAGCAGTGTGCTTGGGGGAGGGTTGGGCTATGGCTACACCTTC
TRBJ1-6,TRBV6-1,.,.,CASNGRNSPLHF,TGTGCCAGCAACGGTCGGAATTCACCCCTCCACTTT
TRBJ1-1,TRBV12-3/TRBV12-4,.,many,CASLRQVSTEAFF,TGTGCCAGCCTGCGGCAGGTGTCCACTGAAGCTTTCTTT
TRBJ2-6,TRBV30,.,.,CAWSVTVISGANVLTF,TGTGCCTGGAGTGTTACTGTCATCTCTGGGGCCAACGTCCTGACTTTC
TRBJ2-1,TRBV5-6,TRBD1,.,CASSGRRDRDIAEQFF,TGTGCCAGCAGCGGTCGCCGGGACAGGGATATTGCGGAGCAGTTCTTC
TRBJ1-5,TRBV30,.,once,CAWGPREPQHF,TGTGCCTGGGGTCCTAGGGAGCCCCAGCATTTT
TRBJ1-1,TRBV7-9,.,many,CASSLEGGGGTEAFF,TGTGCCAGCAGCTTGGAGGGAGGTGGCGGCACTGAAGCTTTCTTT
TRBJ2-7,TRBV29-1,TRBD2,few,CSVEEITGGEQYF,TGCAGCGTTGAAGAGATCACGGGGGGCGAGCAGTACTTC
TRBJ2-7,TRBV3-1,.,.,CASSRLSYEQYF,TGTGCCAGCAGCCGCCTCTCCTACGAGCAGTACTTC
TRBJ2-7,TRBV7-9,TRBD1,few,CASSPPGTGVTYEQYF,TGTGCCAGCAGCCCCCCCGGGACAGGGGTGACTTACGAGCAGTACTTC
TRBJ1-1,TRBV6-6,TRBD1,few,CASSGLDRVNTEAFF,TGTGCCAGCAGCGGACTCGACAGGGTGAACACTGAAGCTTTCTTT